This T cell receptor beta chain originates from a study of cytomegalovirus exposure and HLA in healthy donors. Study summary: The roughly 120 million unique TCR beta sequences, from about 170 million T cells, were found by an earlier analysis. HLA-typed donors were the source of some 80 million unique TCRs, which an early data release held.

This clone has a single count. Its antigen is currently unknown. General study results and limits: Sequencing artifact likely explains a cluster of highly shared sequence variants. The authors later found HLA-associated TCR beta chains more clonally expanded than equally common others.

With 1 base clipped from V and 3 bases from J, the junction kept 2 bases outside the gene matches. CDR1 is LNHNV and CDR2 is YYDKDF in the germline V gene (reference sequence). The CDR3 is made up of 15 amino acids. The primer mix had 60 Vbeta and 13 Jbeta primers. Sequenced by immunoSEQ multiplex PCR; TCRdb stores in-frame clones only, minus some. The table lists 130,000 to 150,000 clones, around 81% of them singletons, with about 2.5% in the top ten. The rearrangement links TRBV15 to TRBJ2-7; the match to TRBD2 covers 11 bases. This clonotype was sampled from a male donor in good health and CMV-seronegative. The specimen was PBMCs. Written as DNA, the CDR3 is TGTGCCACCAGCAGAGTACTAGCGGGGGACTACGAGCAGTACTTC. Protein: CATSRVLAGDYEQYF. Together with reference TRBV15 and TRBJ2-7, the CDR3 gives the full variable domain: DAMVIQNPRYQVTQFGKPVTLSCSQTLNHNVMYWYQQKSSQAPKLLFHYYDKDFNNEADTPDNFQSRRPNTSFCFLDIRSPGLGDTAMYLCATSRVLAGDYEQYFGPGTRLTVT.